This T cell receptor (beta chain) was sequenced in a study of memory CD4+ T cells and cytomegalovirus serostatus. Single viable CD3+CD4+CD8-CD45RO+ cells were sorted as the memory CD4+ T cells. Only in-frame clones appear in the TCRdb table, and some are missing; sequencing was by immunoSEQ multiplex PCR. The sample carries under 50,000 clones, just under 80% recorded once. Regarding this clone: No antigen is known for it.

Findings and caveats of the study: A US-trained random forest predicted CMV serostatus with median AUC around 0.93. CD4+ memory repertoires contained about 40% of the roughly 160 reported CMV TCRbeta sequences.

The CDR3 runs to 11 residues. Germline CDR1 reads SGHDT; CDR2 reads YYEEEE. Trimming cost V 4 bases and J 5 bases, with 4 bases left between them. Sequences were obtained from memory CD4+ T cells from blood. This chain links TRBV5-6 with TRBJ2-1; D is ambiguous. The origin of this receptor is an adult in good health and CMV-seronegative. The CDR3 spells CASSRHNEQFF. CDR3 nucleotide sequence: TGTGCCAGCAGCCGACACAATGAGCAGTTCTTC.